One sample yielded the 12 T cell receptor beta chains listed below, sequenced in a study of blood T cell repertoires in COVID-19. Measured with immunoSEQ multiplex PCR; TCRdb has only the in-frame clones, and not every one. This table has about 190,000 clones, roughly 90% appearing once. The sequenced sample consisted of peripheral blood. These receptors were collected from a man aged 45-60 years with acute or convalescent COVID-19.

The chain carries TRBV6-5 and TRBJ1-5; 8 nucleotides align to TRBD1. Germline loops: CDR1 MNHEY, CDR2 SVGAGI. The CDR3 consists of 14 residues. V shed 7 bases and J 2 bases; nucleotides not matched to a gene: 4. The CDR3 DNA reads TGTGCCAGCACAGGGGGCGTCGGCAATCAGCCCCAGCATTTT. Translated, it gives CASTGGVGNQPQHF.

V usage is TRBV6-5 and J usage is TRBJ2-7, with D perhaps TRBD1 (6 bases). The germline V gene encodes CDR1 MNHEY and CDR2 SVGAGI. V was pared by 6 bases and J by 1 base, with 13 bases between. The CDR3 has 14 residues. As DNA, the CDR3 is TGTGCCAGCAGCACGTCAGGACAGTCCTACGAGCAGTACTTC. Its translation is CASSTSGQSYEQYF.

The J gene is TRBJ2-5, the V gene TRBV24-1; a possible D gene is TRBD2 (5 bases). The CDR3 is 14 amino acids. V lost 3 bases and J lost 4, with 11 bases in between. The germline CDR1 and CDR2 sequences are KGHDR and SFDVKD. The CDR3, as DNA: TGTGCCACCAGTGATCGGCTGGGAGCAGAGACCCAGTACTTC. Translating gives CATSDRLGAETQYF.

The chain combines TRBV7-9 with TRBJ1-6, with D uncertain. Germline CDR1 reads SEHNR; CDR2 reads FQNEAQ (reference sequence). CDR3 length: 14 amino acids. Trimming left V 0 bases short and J 6 bases short, with 6 bases between. The CDR3: CASSLAGSNSPLHF. CDR3 sequence (DNA): TGTGCCAGCAGCTTAGCAGGGAGTAATTCACCCCTCCACTTT.

This clone was counted once. The J gene is TRBJ1-2, the V gene TRBV9; tentative D call: TRBD1 (5 bases). V was clipped by 3 bases and J by 2 bases, with 11 bases between them. Germline CDR1 SGDLS, CDR2 YYNGEE. The CDR3 spans 14 residues. The CDR3 spells CASSAGTANYGYTF. DNA for the CDR3: TGTGCCAGCAGCGCCGGGACTGCCAACTATGGCTACACCTTC.

The chain uses TRBV28 and TRBJ2-7; tentatively, D is TRBD1 (6 bases). This CDR3 is built from 13 residues. Germline values: CDR1 MDHEN, CDR2 SYDVKM. V shed 5 bases and J shed 3 bases, with 11 bases lying between them. CDR3 bases: TGTGCCAGCAGTGACAGGTCCCGCTACGAGCAGTACGTC. Translated, it gives CASSDRSRYEQYV.

The chain recombines TRBV5-1 with TRBJ2-7; D is unclear. The germline V gene has CDR1 SGHRS and CDR2 YFSETQ. Trimming cost V 0 bases and J 7 bases, with 11 bases left between them. CDR3 length: 13 residues. The DNA of the CDR3 is TGCGCCAGCAGCTTGGGTTCGGTGTGGGAGCAGTACTTC. This codes for CASSLGSVWEQYF.

V is TRBV2 and J is TRBJ2-7; D possibly corresponds to TRBD1 (6 bases). The CDR3 contains 15 residues. Looked up from germline, CDR1 is SNHLY and CDR2 is FYNNEI. V shed 2 bases and J shed 0 bases, with 11 bases lying between them. The CDR3 region is CASSELGGLSYEQYF. CDR3 DNA sequence: TGTGCCAGCAGTGAACTTGGGGGCCTCTCCTACGAGCAGTACTTC. The full variable domain, in which reference TRBV2 and TRBJ2-7 provide the parts outside the CDR3, is EPEVTQTPSHQVTQMGQEVILRCVPISNHLYFYWYRQILGQKVEFLVSFYNNEISEKSEIFDDQFSVERPDGSNFTLKIRSTKLEDSAMYFCASSELGGLSYEQYFGPGTRLTVT.

This clone was counted once. The chain links TRBV7-2 to TRBJ1-6; no reliable D call. The ends were cut back, 1 base at V and 13 bases at J, with 14 bases in the middle. CDR1 is SGHTA and CDR2 is FQGNSA in the germline V gene. The CDR3 sequence is 14 residues long. The CDR3 loop reads CASSLEVAVPPLHF. CDR3 DNA: TGTGCCAGCAGCTTAGAAGTAGCCGTCCCCCCCCTCCACTTT.

The rearrangement uses TRBV10-3 and TRBJ2-2, with TRBD1 as a possible D gene (6 bases). Germline CDR1 is ENHRY and CDR2 is SYGVKD. The CDR3 is 13 residues long. Between the trimmed V and J ends, which lost 7 bases and 5 bases, there was a span of 11 bases. Written as DNA, the CDR3 is TGTGCCATCACACAGGGAAGTACCGGGGAGCTGTTTTTT. It codes for CAITQGSTGELFF.

On this clone: Within the sample, other DNA sequences also encode this same CDR3. This rearrangement joins TRBV5-4 to TRBJ2-1, with TRBD1 matching 9 bases. The trim removed 2 bases at V and 4 bases at J, leaving 4 bases unmatched. The CDR3 has 15 amino acids. Per the germline V gene, CDR1 is SGHNT and CDR2 is YYREEE (reference sequence). CDR3 DNA: TGTGCCAGCAGCTTAGGACAGGGGTCATACAATGAGCAGTTCTTC. Protein: CASSLGQGSYNEQFF. Full variable domain (missing parts from reference TRBV5-4 and TRBJ2-1): ETGVTQSPTHLIKTRGQQVTLRCSSQSGHNTVSWYQQALGQGPQFIFQYYREEENGRGNFPPRFSGLQFPNYSSELNVNALELDDSALYLCASSLGQGSYNEQFFGPGTRLTVL.

The chain carries TRBV19 and TRBJ1-5, with TRBD1 matching 7 bases. Looked up from germline, CDR1 is LNHDA and CDR2 is SQIVND (reference sequence). The junction had 8 bases not matched to a gene; V was cut back by 3 bases and J by 0 bases. This CDR3 comprises 17 residues. In DNA form, the CDR3 reads TGTGCCAGTAGTATGGTACAGGGGCCCTATAGCAATCAGCCCCAGCATTTT. It specifies CASSMVQGPYSNQPQHF. The variable domain in full, with the rest retrieved from reference TRBV19 and TRBJ1-5, is DGGITQSPKYLFRKEGQNVTLSCEQNLNHDAMYWYRQDPGQGLRLIYYSQIVNDFQKGDIAEGYSVSREKKESFPLTVTSAQKNPTAFYLCASSMVQGPYSNQPQHFGDGTRLSIL.